This entry lists 11 T cell receptor beta chains sequenced from one sample in a study of T-cell memory formation after mild COVID-19. Via MiXCR, TCRdb re-called the 5' RACE reads, giving one row per CDR3 protein. This table has over 400,000 distinct CDR3 sequences, about 25% appearing once. The sequencing sample was made of PBMCs or a T cell subset sorted from them (not recorded which). Receptor source: an adult woman who had mild COVID-19 (a few samples of this study predate the infection). Cell type and time point are not known.

Turning to this clonotype: The conserved closing phenylalanine or tryptophan is absent in this CDR3, likely reflecting a read error. No DNA is shown, since the ends of the CDR3 on it are uncertain; the CDR3 is the one TCRdb lists. This sequence joins TRBV7-9 and TRBJ2-7. The CDR3 sequence runs 12 residues, both termini included. The germline V gene encodes CDR1 SEHNR and CDR2 FQNEAQ (reference sequence). The chain's CDR3 is CASSLVRVTERS.

This clonotype was detected a few times. V is TRBV7-8 and J is TRBJ2-7; D remains unclear. This CDR3 is built from 14 residues. The V end lost 4 bases, the J end lost 0 bases, and 10 bases lay between the germline ends. Germline V CDR1 and CDR2: SGHVS, FQNEAQ. As DNA, the CDR3 is TGTGCCAGCAGCTCGTACTGGAGCTCCTACGAGCAGTACTTC. It codes for CASSSYWSSYEQYF.

The chain is built from TRBV7-9 and TRBJ2-3; 7 bases match TRBD1. Trimming took 5 bases from V and 6 from J; bases not matched to a gene: 14. CDR1 is SEHNR, CDR2 FQNEAQ, per germline (reference sequence). The CDR3 covers 16 residues. CDR3 coding DNA: TGTGCCAGCAGCACTGAGTTAACAGGGGCCCAGGATACGCAGTATTTT. Its protein is CASSTELTGAQDTQYF.

This clonotype has only one observation. The V gene is TRBV7-9, the J gene TRBJ2-1; D unclear. The V gene's germline CDR1 is SEHNR and CDR2 FQNEAQ (reference sequence). The CDR3 runs to 15 residues. Trimming shortened V by 5 bases and J by 3 bases, and 14 bases separated the two germline ends. CDR3 in DNA: TGTGCCAGCAGCAAATCGGCTTTCAACTACAATGAGCAGTTCTTC. Amino acid sequence: CASSKSAFNYNEQFF.

In this sample, this clonotype turned up a few times. The chain is built from TRBV7-9 and TRBJ2-7, with TRBD1 as a possible D gene (5 bases). Germline-derived CDR1 and CDR2 are SEHNR and FQNEAQ (reference sequence). The CDR3 is 14 amino acids. V dropped 3 bases and J dropped 2 bases, with 11 bases sitting between them. CDR3 nucleotides: TGTGCCAGCAGCTTGGCGGACACAGCCTACGAGCAGTACTTC. Translating gives CASSLADTAYEQYF.

This clonotype has just a few counts. V usage is TRBV20-1 and J usage is TRBJ2-3; D may be TRBD2 (6 bases). The V gene lost 6 bases and the J gene lost 0 bases, with 16 bases spanning the gap. Germline V CDR1 and CDR2: DFQATT, SNEGSKA (reference sequence). This CDR3 is built from 15 residues. CDR3 DNA sequence: TGCAGTGCAGGTCGGGGGACCGCTAGCACAGATACGCAGTATTTT. This translates into CSAGRGTASTDTQYF.

V usage is TRBV20-1 and J usage is TRBJ2-3; the D call may be TRBD1 or TRBD2 (5 bases each). Trimming shortened V by 3 bases and J by 0 bases, and 10 bases separated the two germline ends. Germline V gives CDR1 DFQATT, CDR2 SNEGSKA (reference sequence). The CDR3 runs to 14 residues. The CDR3 loop reads CSASGATSTDTQYF. CDR3 nucleotide sequence: TGCAGTGCTAGCGGGGCCACTAGCACAGATACGCAGTATTTT.

A few counts support this clonotype. This rearrangement joins TRBV12-3 or TRBV12-4 to TRBJ2-1; tentatively, D is TRBD1 (6 bases). The CDR3 consists of 17 residues. Deletions cut 5 bases from V and 5 bases from J, with 22 bases between. In DNA form, the CDR3 reads TGTGCCAGCAGTCCCCGAGGGGGAGCGGAAATAAACAATGAGCAGTTCTTC. Translating gives CASSPRGGAEINNEQFF.

The V gene is TRBV6-5, the J gene TRBJ2-5, with 12 bases lining up with TRBD1. The germline gives CDR1 MNHEY, CDR2 SVGAGI. The CDR3 totals 16 residues. V shed 4 bases, J shed 4 bases, and the junction held 7 bases outside the gene matches. CDR3 in DNA: TGTGCCAGCAGTTCTGCCGGGACAGGGGGCCGAGAGACCCAGTACTTC. This translates into CASSSAGTGGRETQYF.

The genes are TRBV5-6 and TRBJ2-7; either TRBD1 or TRBD2 may supply D (5 bases each). This CDR3 comprises 11 residues. V lost 5 bases to trimming and J lost 3 bases, with 6 bases between them. Per germline, CDR1 SGHDT and CDR2 YYEEEE. CDR3 region: CASRGDYEQYF. In nucleotides, the CDR3 is TGTGCCAGCAGGGGGGACTACGAGCAGTACTTC.

The CDR3 here is CASNGWREYNEQFF. The CDR3 DNA is TGTGCCAGCAATGGGTGGAGGGAGTACAATGAGCAGTTCTTC. The chain joins TRBV6-2 or TRBV6-3 to TRBJ2-1, with D perhaps TRBD2 (6 bases). The germline V gene has CDR1 MNHEY and CDR2 SVGEGT. Trimming stripped 7 bases from V and 4 bases from J, with 14 bases between. The CDR3 covers 14 residues.